This T cell receptor (beta chain) derives from a study of blood T cells in healthy people across ages. On this clonotype itself: What it binds is unknown. One end of the junction fails to match germline, which may point to a read error.

The donors, healthy Caucasians from Russia, were aged about 6 to 95. Researchers isolated at least 6.5 million PBMCs per sample. Germline CDR1 MNHEY, CDR2 SVGEGT. This CDR3 is 15 amino acids long. The study's findings and limits: The authors considered diversity estimates from one million T cells to be underestimates.

It was with a sample-barcoded 5' primer and a J-beta primer mix that a second PCR of about 7 to 12 cycles was run. TCRdb redid the calling of the 5' RACE reads with MiXCR, one entry per CDR3 protein. The repertoire has 450,000 to 700,000 distinct CDR3 sequences, 27% of them found once; the top ten carry 15% to 20%. The chain has TRBV6-2 or TRBV6-3 and TRBJ2-7; 12 bases are a match to TRBD2. Sequencing was carried out using blood. The source is a woman in her 70s in good health. The CDR3 loop reads CAGSSLAGGIYEQYF. In nucleotides, the CDR3 is TGTGCCGGCAGTTCACTAGCGGGGGGCATCTACGAGCAGTACTTC.